This T cell receptor beta chain was profiled in a study of T cell clonotyping in hematopoietic cell transplantation. Study-wide findings and caveats: After transplant, recipient diversity fell while pathologically expanded clonotypes grew through day 180. Cells were unsorted, so CD4 and CD8 contributions were not separated. At the given depth, recipient repertoires were over 95% de novo clonotypes. Broader posttransplant TCR repertoire diversity was predicted by graft donor and pretransplant recipient Inverse Simpson Index values.

The CDR3 extends over 14 amino acids. The V end was cut by 0 bases, the J end by 4 bases, with 11 bases between. Germline V lookup: CDR1 SGDLS, CDR2 YYNGEE. Concerning this clone itself: Antigen: not known.

The assay was immunoSEQ multiplex PCR, and TCRdb's table has in-frame clones only and misses some. The sample yields roughly 37,000 clones, roughly 88% seen once. This TCR derives from a woman in her thirties or forties in good health. Some clones in this sample may be carry-over from other donors' samples. Sequencing used peripheral blood mononuclear cells. This chain connects TRBV9 to TRBJ2-7; TRBD1 might be the D (6 bases). As DNA, the CDR3 is TGTGCCAGCAGCGTAGGCAGGGGACCGTACGAGCAGTACTTC. Its protein is CASSVGRGPYEQYF.